This T cell receptor (beta chain) appears in the sequencing data of a study of beta chain features in type 1 diabetes (dated by TCRdb to between 2018 and 2020). About the full investigation: No differences in mean age, gender distribution, total cell number or subset yield were found between patients and healthy donors. Across all samples, about 110 million sorted cells were examined, and cell number per subset correlated strongly with RNA yield. The study compared TCRB repertoires of sorted circulating CD4+ T cell subsets between recently diagnosed type 1 diabetes patients and matched healthy donors. Regulatory and stem cell-like memory subsets were isolated from only 8 patients and about eight healthy donors, whereas naive and central memory subsets came from all 30 or so donors. Here is what the overall study found, with its caveats: The naive, central memory and regulatory TCRB repertoires appeared to resemble one another more closely among patients than among healthy donors. Patients with type 1 diabetes made fewer insertions and deleted more nucleotides at VDJ recombination sites, implying thymic rearrangement abnormalities. Because cDNA rather than genomic DNA was sequenced, highly expressing activated cells could have been over-represented, although no difference in activation and CD3 levels was found between groups. PCR may preferentially amplify shorter templates, but because patient and control samples were amplified and corrected together, any resulting skew would affect both groups equally. In all four CD4+ subsets, TCRB CDR3 length was moderately but significantly shorter in type 1 diabetes patients. Because small numbers of individuals were included in the HLA sub-analyses, any influence of HLA type on TCRB rearrangement was left unresolved.

Regarding this clone: Its binding antigen is unknown. There are no base qualities to consult, and no much larger clone falls within one base. At the DNA level, this CDR3 is encoded by other sequences in the same sample as well.

Each donor gave one peripheral blood draw, averaging roughly 0.11 L, which was collected into heparinised tubes. Naive, central memory, regulatory and stem cell-like memory CD4+ T cells were sorted on a BD FACSAria II using a panel including CD45RO, CCR7, CD25, CD127, CD95 and CD27. All sorted populations exceeded 98% purity. Right away, PBMCs were isolated by Lymphoprep density gradient centrifugation and were stained directly, with no culture step. So that batch effects would be minimized, each experiment stained and sorted samples in pairs, pairing one healthy donor with one patient. The entire isolated RNA was reverse transcribed using the High Capacity cDNA Reverse Transcription Kit, and thus expressed TCRB transcripts were sequenced. Deep immunoSEQ sequencing was performed on naive, central memory and regulatory T cell samples, with an average of roughly 3.3 million total reads per sample. Sorted cells were lysed in RLT buffer and RNA was extracted with DNase-treated RNeasy Micro or Mini kits, depending on cell number. To prevent cross-contamination, each cell subset was processed individually, whereas patient and healthy donor samples were processed jointly. The immunoSEQ multiplex PCR was used to amplify TCRB sequences from cDNA, generating 87-bp fragments that spanned the CDR3 region. Amplicons were sequenced on the Illumina HiSeq platform. From the authors' description of their analysis: PCR bias was computationally corrected using synthetic template baselines, reads within Hamming distance 2 were collapsed, and singletons that could not be merged were discarded. Reads were aligned to IMGT to assign V, D and J genes, CDR3 length, and insertions or deletions at six rearrangement sites. Within each subset, clonotype counts were normalized to the number of sorted cells before true diversity and Gini coefficients were calculated with the tcR R package. The overlap coefficient, calculated on TCRB nucleotide sequences, was used to measure repertoire sharing. Out-of-frame TCRB sequences from naive cells were analyzed to stand in for the pre-selection repertoire. TCRdb mirrors the immuneACCESS table, restricted to in-frame sequences. Some clones are absent from its copies; in checked studies, under half trace to an unresolved V gene, and the reason for the others is unknown. V and J calls and clone size come straight from that table; D and trimming were deduced from the DNA. In this sample the table shows approximately 250,000 clones, approximately 16% of which occur a single time. The top ten clones comprise 0.07% to 0.095% of the sample.

The specimen sequenced was naive CD4+ T cells from blood. The cell subset or site label here, explained by the study, means: true naive CD4+ T cells. This clonotype was sampled from a man aged 25 to 40 with type 1 diabetes.

At the DNA level, the sequence is TGTGCCAGCAGCTTCGGACAGGGAAACACTGAAGCTTTCTTT. Its amino acids are CASSFGQGNTEAFF. In this chain, TRBV7-9 is recombined with TRBJ1-1; 8 bases in the middle match TRBD1. Counted from cysteine to phenylalanine, this CDR3 has 14 amino acids. Kept here is only the CDR3 DNA, which spans 42 bases and is read in frame from base 1. CDR1 and CDR2 are drawn from the germline V gene (reference sequence): SEHNR, FQNEAQ. Trimmed from V: 3 bases; trimmed from J: 2 bases; junction bases lacking a gene match: 2.